The sequence of this T cell receptor (beta chain) was determined in a study of long-term antiretroviral therapy in people with HIV. Sequencing relied on immunoSEQ assay v3.0, run at survey level. Using immunoSEQ multiplex PCR, the repertoire was profiled, and TCRdb retains in-frame clones only, with some absent. The data contain around 35,000 clones, approximately 80% of them singletons. For this clone: Its antigen is unknown.

Points from the study as a whole: Within the repertoire, clones expanded before ART were dominant at all time points.

CDR3 length equals 14 residues. V lost 3 bases to trimming and J lost 5 bases; unmatched junction nucleotides: 7. The germline CDR1 and CDR2 sequences are SGDLS and YYNGEE. The rearrangement joins TRBV9 to TRBJ1-2, with TRBD1 matching over 7 bases. The sequencing here drew on unsorted PBMCs, taken 3.1 years after starting antiretroviral therapy. This TCR derives from a woman in her forties or fifties with HIV. The CDR3 loop reads CASSGDRDLYGYTF. CDR3 nucleotides: TGTGCCAGCAGCGGAGACAGGGACCTTTATGGCTACACCTTC.